This T cell receptor (beta chain) was observed in a study of T cells in tuberculosis. Time point of the sample: new active TB diagnosis, blood taken before or within 7 days of starting treatment. The method was immunoSEQ multiplex PCR; TCRdb's version includes in-frame clones alone and lacks a portion of them. The sample has about 34,000 clones, over 85% seen once. Looked up from germline, CDR1 is SGDLS and CDR2 is YYNGEE. Trimming took off 4 bases at V and 3 bases at J, with 20 bases between the two ends. The CDR3 extends over 17 amino acids. The gene calls are TRBV9 and TRBJ2-4; possibly TRBD1 for D (5 bases). The specimen comprised PBMCs, sampled at tuberculosis diagnosis. This TCR was sampled from an adult with tuberculosis. CDR3 DNA: TGTGCCAGCAGCCCCGATGTTTGGGGCCGGGTCAAAAACATTCAGTACTTC. Its translation: CASSPDVWGRVKNIQYF.